Shown below are 3 T cell receptor beta chains from a single sample sequenced in a study of T cell responses to AZD1222 COVID-19 vaccine. TCRdb's table, derived via immunoSEQ multiplex PCR, lists solely in-frame clones and lacks some. The sample carries roughly 150,000 clones, about four fifths recorded once. The sample consisted of peripheral blood, taken on day 0 of AZD1222 vaccination. Source of these receptors: an adult in good health.

This clone turned up a few times. This chain uses TRBV30 with TRBJ1-1; no clear D. CDR3 length equals 12 residues. Germline values: CDR1 GTSNPN, CDR2 SVGIG (reference sequence). Between the trimmed V and J ends, which lost 5 bases and 5 bases, there was a span of 12 bases. CDR3 amino acids: CAWGDFSTEAFF. The CDR3 DNA follows: TGTGCCTGGGGGGATTTCTCGACTGAAGCTTTCTTT.

The V gene is TRBV19, the J gene TRBJ1-2; D remains ambiguous. V lost 6 bases, J lost 4 bases, and 15 bases lay in between. The V gene's germline CDR1 is LNHDA and CDR2 SQIVND (reference sequence). This CDR3 contains 14 residues. The CDR3 spells CASSPTGPGYGYTF. CDR3 coding DNA: TGTGCCAGTAGCCCAACGGGCCCAGGCTATGGCTACACCTTC.

The chain is built from TRBV19 and TRBJ1-5; TRBD1 agrees at 7 bases. CDR1 and CDR2 from the germline V gene are LNHDA and SQIVND (reference sequence). The trim removed 2 bases at V and 6 bases at J, leaving 10 bases unmatched. This CDR3 comprises 16 residues. CDR3 nucleotides: TGTGCCAGTAGTATACCAAAACAGGGGAGGAGTCAGCCCCAGCATTTT. It yields the protein CASSIPKQGRSQPQHF.